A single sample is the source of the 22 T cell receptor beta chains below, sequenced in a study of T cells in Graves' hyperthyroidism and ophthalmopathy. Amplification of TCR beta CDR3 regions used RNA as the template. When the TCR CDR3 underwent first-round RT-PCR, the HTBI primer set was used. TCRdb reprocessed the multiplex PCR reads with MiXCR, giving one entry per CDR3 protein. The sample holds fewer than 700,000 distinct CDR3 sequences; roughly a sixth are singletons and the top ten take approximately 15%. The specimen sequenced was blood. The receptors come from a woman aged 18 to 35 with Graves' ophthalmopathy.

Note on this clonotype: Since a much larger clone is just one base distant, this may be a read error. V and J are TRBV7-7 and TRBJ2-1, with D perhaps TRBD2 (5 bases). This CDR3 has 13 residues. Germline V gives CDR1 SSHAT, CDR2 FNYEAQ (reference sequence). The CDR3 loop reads CASSLRRDNEQFF. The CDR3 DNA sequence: TGTGCTAGCAGCTTAAGGCGGGACAATGAGCAGTTCTTC.

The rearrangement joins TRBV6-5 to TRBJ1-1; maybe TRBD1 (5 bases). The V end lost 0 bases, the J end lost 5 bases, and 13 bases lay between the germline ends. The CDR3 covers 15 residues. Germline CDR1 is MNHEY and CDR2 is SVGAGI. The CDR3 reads CASSYSIAGKTEAFF. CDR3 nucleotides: TGTGCCAGCAGTTACTCGATAGCAGGGAAAACTGAAGCTTTCTTT.

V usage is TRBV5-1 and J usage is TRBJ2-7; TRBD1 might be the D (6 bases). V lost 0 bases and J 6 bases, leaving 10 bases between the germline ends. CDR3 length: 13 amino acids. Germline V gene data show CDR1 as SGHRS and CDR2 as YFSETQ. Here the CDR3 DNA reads TGCGCCAGCAGCTTGGAAGGCAGGGGCGAGCAGTACTTC. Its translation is CASSLEGRGEQYF.

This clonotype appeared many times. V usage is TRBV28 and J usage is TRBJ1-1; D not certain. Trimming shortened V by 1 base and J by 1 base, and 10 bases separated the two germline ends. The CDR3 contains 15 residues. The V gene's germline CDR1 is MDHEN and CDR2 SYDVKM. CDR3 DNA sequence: TGTGCCAGCAGTTTATATGGGGAATGGAACACTGAAGCTTTCTTT. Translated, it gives CASSLYGEWNTEAFF.

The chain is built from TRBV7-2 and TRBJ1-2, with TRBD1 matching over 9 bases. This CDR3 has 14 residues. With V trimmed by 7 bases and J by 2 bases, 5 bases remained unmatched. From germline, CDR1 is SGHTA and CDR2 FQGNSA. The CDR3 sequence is CASIKTGGNYGYTF. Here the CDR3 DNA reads TGTGCCAGCATTAAAACAGGGGGCAACTATGGCTACACCTTC.

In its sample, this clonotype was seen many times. The CDR3 DNA reads TGTGCCAGCAGTGATAGGACAGGGGTTGGAGATACGCAGTATTTT. It yields the protein CASSDRTGVGDTQYF. The chain employs TRBV27 and TRBJ2-3; 9 positions match TRBD1. The CDR3 is 15 amino acids. Looked up from germline, CDR1 is MNHEY and CDR2 is SMNVEV (reference sequence). With V trimmed by 5 bases and J by 5 bases, 8 bases remained unmatched.

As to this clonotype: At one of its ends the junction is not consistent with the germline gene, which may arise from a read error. The CDR3: CASRLAGAYNEQFF. In DNA form, the CDR3 reads TGTGCCAGCAGGTTAGCGGGGGCTTACAATGAGCAGTTCTTC. The V call is TRBV7-8, the J call TRBJ2-1, with TRBD2 matching 9 bases. The CDR3 runs 14 residues. Per the germline V gene, CDR1 is SGHVS and CDR2 is FQNEAQ.

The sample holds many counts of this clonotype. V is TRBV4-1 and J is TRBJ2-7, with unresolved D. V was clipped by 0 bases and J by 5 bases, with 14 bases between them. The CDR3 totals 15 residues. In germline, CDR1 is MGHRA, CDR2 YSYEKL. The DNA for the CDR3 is TGCGCCAGCAGCCAAGAGCCATACATCGTCCACGAGCAGTACTTC. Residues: CASSQEPYIVHEQYF.

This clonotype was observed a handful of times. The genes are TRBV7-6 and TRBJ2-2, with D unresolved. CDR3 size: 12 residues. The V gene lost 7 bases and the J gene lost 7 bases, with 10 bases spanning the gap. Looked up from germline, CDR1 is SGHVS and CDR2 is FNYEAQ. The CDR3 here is CASNPTGGELFF. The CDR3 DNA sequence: TGTGCCAGCAACCCCACTGGCGGGGAGCTGTTTTTT.

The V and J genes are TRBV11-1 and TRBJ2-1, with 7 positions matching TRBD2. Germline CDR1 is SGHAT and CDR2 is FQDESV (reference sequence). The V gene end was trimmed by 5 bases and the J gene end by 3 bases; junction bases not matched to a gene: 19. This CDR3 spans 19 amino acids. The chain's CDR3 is CASSLTTPSGVSNYNEQFF. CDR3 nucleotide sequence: TGTGCCAGCAGCCTAACGACACCTAGCGGAGTTTCTAACTACAATGAGCAGTTCTTC.

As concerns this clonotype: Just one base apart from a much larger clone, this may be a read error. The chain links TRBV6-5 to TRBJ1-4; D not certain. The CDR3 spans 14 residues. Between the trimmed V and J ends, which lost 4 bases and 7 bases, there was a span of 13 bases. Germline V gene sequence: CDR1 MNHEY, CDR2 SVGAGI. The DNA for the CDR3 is TGTGCCAGCAGTTCGTTAGGTTCGGGTGAAAAACTGTTTTTT. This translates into CASSSLGSGEKLFF.

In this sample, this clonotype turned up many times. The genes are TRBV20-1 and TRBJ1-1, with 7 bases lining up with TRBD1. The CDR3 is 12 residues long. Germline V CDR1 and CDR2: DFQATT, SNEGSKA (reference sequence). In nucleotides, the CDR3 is TGCACTAACCCCTCAGGGGGCACTGAAGCTTTCTTT. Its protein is CTNPSGGTEAFF.

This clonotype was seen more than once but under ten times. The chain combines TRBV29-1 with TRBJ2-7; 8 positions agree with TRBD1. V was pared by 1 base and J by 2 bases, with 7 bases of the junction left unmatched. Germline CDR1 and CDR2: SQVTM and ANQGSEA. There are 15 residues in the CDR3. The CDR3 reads CSVEVLDRETYEQYF. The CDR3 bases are TGCAGCGTTGAAGTCCTGGACAGGGAAACCTACGAGCAGTACTTC.

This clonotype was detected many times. CDR3 nucleotides: TGCGCCAGCAGCTTGGTAGGACTTAGCAATCAGCCCCAGCATTTT. Protein sequence: CASSLVGLSNQPQHF. The V and J genes are TRBV5-1 and TRBJ1-5; D unclear. Trimming removed 0 bases from V and 0 bases from J, with 7 bases in between. The CDR3 is 15 residues long. CDR1 is SGHRS and CDR2 is YFSETQ in the germline V gene.

The CDR3 sequence is CASSDRTINSPLHF. In DNA, the CDR3 is TGTGCCAGCAGTGATAGGACGATTAATTCACCCCTCCACTTT. The genes are TRBV6-1 and TRBJ1-6, with no clear D. There are 14 residues in the CDR3. CDR1 is MNHNS and CDR2 is SASEGT in the germline V gene. V was pared by 3 bases and J by 6 bases, with 9 bases between.

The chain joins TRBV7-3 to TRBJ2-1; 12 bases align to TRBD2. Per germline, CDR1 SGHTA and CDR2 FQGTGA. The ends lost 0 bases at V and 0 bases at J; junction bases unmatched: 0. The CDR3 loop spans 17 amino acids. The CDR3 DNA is TGTGCCAGCAGCTTAACGGGACTAGCGGGCTCCTACAATGAGCAGTTCTTC. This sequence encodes CASSLTGLAGSYNEQFF.

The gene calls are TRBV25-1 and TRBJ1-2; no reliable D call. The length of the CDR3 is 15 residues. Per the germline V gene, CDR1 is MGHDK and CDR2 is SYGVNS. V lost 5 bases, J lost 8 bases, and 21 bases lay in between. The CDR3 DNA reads TGTGCCAGCAGTAACTCGGACTTCATTGGGGAGGGCTACACCTTC. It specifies CASSNSDFIGEGYTF.

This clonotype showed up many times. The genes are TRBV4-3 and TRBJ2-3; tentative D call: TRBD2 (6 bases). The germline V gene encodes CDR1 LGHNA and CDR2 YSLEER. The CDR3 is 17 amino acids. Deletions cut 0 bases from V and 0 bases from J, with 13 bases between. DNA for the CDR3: TGCGCCAGCAGCCAAGATGCGGCGGGGACTAGCACAGATACGCAGTATTTT. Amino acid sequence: CASSQDAAGTSTDTQYF.

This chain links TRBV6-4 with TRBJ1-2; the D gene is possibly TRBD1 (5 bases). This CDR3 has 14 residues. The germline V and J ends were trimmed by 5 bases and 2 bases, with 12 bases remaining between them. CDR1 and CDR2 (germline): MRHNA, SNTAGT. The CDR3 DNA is TGTGCCAGCAGTCCTGGGGCCGCCAACTATGGCTACACCTTC. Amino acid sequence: CASSPGAANYGYTF.

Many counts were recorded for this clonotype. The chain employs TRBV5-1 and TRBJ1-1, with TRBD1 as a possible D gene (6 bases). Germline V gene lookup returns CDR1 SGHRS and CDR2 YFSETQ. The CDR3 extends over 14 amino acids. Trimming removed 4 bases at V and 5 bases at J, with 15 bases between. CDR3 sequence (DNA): TGCGCCAGCAGCCCAGGAGGGGGGGAGACTGAAGCTTTCTTT. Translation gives CASSPGGGETEAFF.

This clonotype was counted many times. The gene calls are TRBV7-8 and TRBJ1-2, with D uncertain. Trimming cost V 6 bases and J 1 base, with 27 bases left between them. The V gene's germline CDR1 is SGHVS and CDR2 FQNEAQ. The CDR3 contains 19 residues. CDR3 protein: CASSPPPMLGSPINYGYTF. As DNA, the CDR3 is TGTGCCAGCAGTCCACCCCCCATGCTGGGGAGCCCCATTAACTATGGCTACACCTTC.

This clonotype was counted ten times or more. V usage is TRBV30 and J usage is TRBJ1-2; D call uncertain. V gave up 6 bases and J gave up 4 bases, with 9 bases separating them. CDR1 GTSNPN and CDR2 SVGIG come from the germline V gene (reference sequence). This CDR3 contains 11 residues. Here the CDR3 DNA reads TGTGCCTGCAACCCGGCCTATGGCTACACCTTC. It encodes CACNPAYGYTF.